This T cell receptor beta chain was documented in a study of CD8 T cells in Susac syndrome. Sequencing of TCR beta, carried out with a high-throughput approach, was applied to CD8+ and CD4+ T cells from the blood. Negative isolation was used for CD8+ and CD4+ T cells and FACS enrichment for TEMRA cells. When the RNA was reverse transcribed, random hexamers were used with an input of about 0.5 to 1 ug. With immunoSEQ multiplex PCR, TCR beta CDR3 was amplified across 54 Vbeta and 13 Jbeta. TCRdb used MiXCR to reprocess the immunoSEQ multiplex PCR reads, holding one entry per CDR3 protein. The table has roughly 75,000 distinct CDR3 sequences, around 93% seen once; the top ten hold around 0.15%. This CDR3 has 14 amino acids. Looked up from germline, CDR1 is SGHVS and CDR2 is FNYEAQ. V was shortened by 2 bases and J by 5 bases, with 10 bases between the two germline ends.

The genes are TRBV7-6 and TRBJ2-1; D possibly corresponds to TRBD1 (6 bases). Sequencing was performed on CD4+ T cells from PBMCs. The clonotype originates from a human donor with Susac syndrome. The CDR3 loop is CASSLMDRHNEQFF. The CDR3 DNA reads TGTGCCAGCAGCTTAATGGACAGACACAATGAGCAGTTCTTC.